This TCR beta chain came from a study of blood T cell repertoires in COVID-19. As for the study in general: Donors in the United States, Italy and Spain gave samples during acute or convalescent COVID-19. In each case, the material was cDNA or gDNA derived from T cells, B-cell-depleted T cells, or PBMCs.

The protocol was immunoSEQ multiplex PCR, while the TCRdb copy is restricted to in-frame clones and leaves out a portion. This sample has 200,000 to 250,000 clones, with approximately 87% found just once. The V gene's germline CDR1 is SGHVS and CDR2 FNYEAQ. This CDR3 has 18 amino acids. Trimming cost V 7 bases and J 4 bases; bases outside gene matches: 17. Sequenced input: peripheral blood. This receptor was obtained from a woman between 50 and 59 years old with acute or convalescent COVID-19. V gene TRBV7-6 combines with J gene TRBJ2-2, with 8 bases aligning to TRBD2. The CDR3 DNA reads as TGTGCCAGCACCATTAGAGGGCCGGGACTAGGGACCACCGGGGAGCTGTTTTTT. Amino acids: CASTIRGPGLGTTGELFF.